In its sample, the clone carrying this T cell receptor (beta chain) was seen many times. Its antigen is still unknown. In the original analysis: The study took CDR3 differences across clinicopathological groups and made a distant-metastasis classifier for papillary thyroid cancer from them. TCRdb re-called the PCR reads with MiXCR. The V and J calls were determined by TCRdb, not by the authors. The sample shows 39,000 or so clones, 15% to 20% of them seen only once. The CDR3 length is 17 residues. Trimming shortened V by 3 bases and J by 2 bases, and 18 bases separated the two germline ends. Germline V gene data show CDR1 as SGHVS and CDR2 as FQNEAQ. This sample is drawn from a study of metastatic and nonmetastatic thyroid tumors. Whole-study context: Repertoires of blood and of tissue (tumor or nodule) from malignant and benign thyroid patients were compared.

Whole-study findings and limits: In blood and tumor, TCR beta diversity was reportedly significantly higher in malignant thyroid tumors than in benign nodules.

Every patient was untreated before thyroid surgery. The sample consisted of blood. This chain joins TRBV7-8 and TRBJ2-3, with D tentatively TRBD1 (6 bases). The sequence was collected from a female donor with papillary thyroid cancer or a benign thyroid nodule (not recorded which). Some clones in this sample may be carry-over from other donors' samples. CDR3 amino acids: CASSFVQGHPPTDTQYF. The CDR3 DNA reads TGTGCCAGCAGCTTCGTCCAGGGGCACCCCCCCACAGATACGCAGTATTTT.